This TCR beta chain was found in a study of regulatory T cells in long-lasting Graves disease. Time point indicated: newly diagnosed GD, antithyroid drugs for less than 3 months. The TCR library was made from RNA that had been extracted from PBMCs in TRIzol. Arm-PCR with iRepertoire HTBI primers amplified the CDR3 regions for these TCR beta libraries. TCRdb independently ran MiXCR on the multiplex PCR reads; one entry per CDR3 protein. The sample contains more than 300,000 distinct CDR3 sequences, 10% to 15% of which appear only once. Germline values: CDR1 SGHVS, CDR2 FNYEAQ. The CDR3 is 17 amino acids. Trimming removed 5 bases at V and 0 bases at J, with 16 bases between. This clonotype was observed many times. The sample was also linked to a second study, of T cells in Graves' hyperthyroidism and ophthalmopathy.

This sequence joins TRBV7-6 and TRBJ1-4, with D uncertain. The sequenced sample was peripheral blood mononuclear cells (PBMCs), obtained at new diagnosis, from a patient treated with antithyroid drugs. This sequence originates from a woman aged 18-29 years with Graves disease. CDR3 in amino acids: CASSPLRDIATNEKLFF. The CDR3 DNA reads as TGTGCCAGCAGCCCCTTAAGGGATATTGCAACTAATGAAAAACTGTTTTTT.